This T cell receptor beta chain originates from a study of early T cells in non-severe SARS-CoV-2 infection. The germline CDR1 and CDR2 sequences are DFQATT and SNEGSKA (reference sequence). This CDR3 spans 11 amino acids. The V end was cut by 3 bases, the J end by 4 bases, with 4 bases between. In its sample, this clonotype is medium-sized. TCRdb called the 5' RACE reads again in MiXCR, with one record for every CDR3 protein. The repertoire consists of around 25,000 distinct CDR3 sequences, with about 5.5% occurring once and the leading ten covering under 2.5%. Sequencing was performed on whole blood. The TCR sequence derives from an adult who was a healthcare worker with PCR-confirmed SARS-CoV-2 infection or an uninfected control (not recorded which). The genes are TRBV20-1 and TRBJ1-5; D is ambiguous. The CDR3 nucleotides read TGCAGTGCTAGGGGGAATCAGCCCCAGCATTTT. This translates into CSARGNQPQHF.